This TCR beta chain was retrieved from a study of shared clonotypes between healthy human individuals (dated by TCRdb to 2019 to 2021). Broadly, across the study: The cohort included three men and a couple of women between 18 and 49 years of age. For each donor, three plates each were used for CD4 naive and CD4 memory, two plates were used for CD8 naive, and one plate was used for CD8 memory. Blood TCR repertoires of about five healthy adults were deeply sequenced to estimate repertoire size and the extent of clonotype sharing between individuals. Different laboratories and diverse techniques were used to prepare libraries and sequence TCR repertoires, to increase sequencing depth and limit assay-specific biases. Per donor, leukapheresis produced somewhere between about 0.8 and 9 billion PBMCs. The full study reports these points: Rarefaction of sorted-subset datasets indicated incomplete sequencing despite the large sequencing depth. Sampling was limited to blood, and TCR repertoires in tissue likely differ from TCR repertoires in blood. Based on pairwise subsampling, the degree of clonotype sharing among donors was expected to be affected by sequencing depth. Larger estimated clonotype richness was generally found for naive subsets than for memory subsets. Approximately 5% of naive CD4, around 4% of naive CD8, around 2.3% of memory CD4, and less than 0.45% of memory CD8 clonotypes were shared across a few donors. Compared with non-shared clonotypes, clonotypes shared by all four sorted-subset donors had higher generation probabilities. Because the study included only a small number of donors, the genetic and exposure-history diversity represented was limited.

Cut back by 5 bases and 4 bases, the V and J ends lie 11 bases apart. Counted from cysteine to phenylalanine, this CDR3 has 13 amino acids. Only CDR3 DNA remains: 39 bases, in frame from the first base. Sequences SGHDN (CDR1) and FVKESK (CDR2) are obtained from the germline V gene. On this clone: Its cognate antigen has yet to be identified. The input lacks base qualities; no much larger clone sits a single base away.

TCR CDR3 regions were amplified from genomic DNA by multiplex PCR using the deep immunoSEQ assay. For each cell subset, the extracted genomic DNA was distributed evenly across all wells of several immunoSEQ 96-well plates, and each plate served as one replicate. For sorted subsets, about 200 ng genomic DNA, equal to tens of thousands of T cell genomes, was loaded into each replicate PCR. Purified libraries were quantified with a Qubit 3.0 fluorometer, sized on a Bioanalyzer 2100, and re-quantified with the KAPA Library Quantification kit. Every immunoSEQ 96-well plate was sequenced on a separate single-read 150-cycle Illumina NextSeq 550 flow cell. The original methods were these. Because the immunoSEQ output held only junctional sequences and lacked quality scores, the filtering could not match the filtering applied to full-length reads. Sequences were annotated with PyIR, a Python wrapper for IgBLAST v1.9, and V/J genes and CDR3 were assigned using IMGT germline references. Reads were filtered out if the reads had weak V/J assignments (E-value above 1e-6), no CDR3, stop codons, out-of-frame junctions, or ambiguous translated residues. V3J clonotypes were defined as sequences sharing an identical inferred V gene, J gene, and CDR3 amino acid sequence. Percentage overlap between repertoires was computed as shared unique clonotypes divided by the size of the smaller repertoire. Richness of each repertoire was evaluated using RTK rarefaction, the Chao1 estimator, and Recon v2.1 estimates of unobserved clonotypes. OLGA was used to compute generation probabilities for all TCRbeta clonotypes that the gDNA method yielded from a handful of donors. TCRdb took this table from immuneACCESS and kept in-frame rearrangements with V and J called. Such tables lack part of the clones; where checked against another copy, unresolved V genes explain under half of the gap, and the rest is unexplained. V and J calls and clone size follow that table, whereas D and trimming were derived from the DNA. For this sample the table gives over 850,000 clones, of which approximately 80% were detected only once. Roughly 0.61% of the sample lies in the top ten.

Healthy HIV-negative adults with no recently reported acute infections or vaccinations were included as donors. Only Caucasian adults living in Nashville, Tennessee, USA were represented among the donors. Magnetic negative selection was used to enrich CD4+ T cells, after which naive cells were positively selected on CD45RA and the negative fraction became the memory subset. Blood was obtained by leukapheresis, after which PBMCs were separated by Ficoll-Histopaque density gradient centrifugation and cryopreserved in liquid nitrogen vapor phase. Analytical flow cytometry was used to check the purity and quantity of every magnetically sorted T cell population. Each sorted fraction had its genomic DNA isolated and then quantified by UV absorbance on a Nanodrop 2000c.

The V and J segments used are TRBV14 and TRBJ1-1; the D gene is not confidently resolved. The sample consisted of memory CD4+ T cells from PBMCs. The sample's cell subset or site, from its label and the paper: CD45RA-negative fraction. This clonotype originated in a man aged 18 to 35 in good health. Some clones in this sample may be carry-over from other donors' samples. The DNA sequence is as follows: TGTGCCAGCAGCGAAGGACGGTCCACTGAAGCTTTCTTT. Translated, it reads CASSEGRSTEAFF.